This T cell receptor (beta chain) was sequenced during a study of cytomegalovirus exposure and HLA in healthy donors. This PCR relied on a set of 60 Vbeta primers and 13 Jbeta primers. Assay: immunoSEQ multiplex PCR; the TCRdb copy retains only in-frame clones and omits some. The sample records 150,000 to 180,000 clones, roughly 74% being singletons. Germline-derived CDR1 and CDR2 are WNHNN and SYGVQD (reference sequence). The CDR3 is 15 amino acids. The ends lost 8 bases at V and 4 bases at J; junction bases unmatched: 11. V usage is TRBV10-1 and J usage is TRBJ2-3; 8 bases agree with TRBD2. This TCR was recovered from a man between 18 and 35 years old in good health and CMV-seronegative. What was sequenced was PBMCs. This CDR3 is CASGGGPASADTQYF. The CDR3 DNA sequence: TGCGCCAGCGGCGGGGGGCCCGCGAGTGCAGATACGCAGTATTTT.